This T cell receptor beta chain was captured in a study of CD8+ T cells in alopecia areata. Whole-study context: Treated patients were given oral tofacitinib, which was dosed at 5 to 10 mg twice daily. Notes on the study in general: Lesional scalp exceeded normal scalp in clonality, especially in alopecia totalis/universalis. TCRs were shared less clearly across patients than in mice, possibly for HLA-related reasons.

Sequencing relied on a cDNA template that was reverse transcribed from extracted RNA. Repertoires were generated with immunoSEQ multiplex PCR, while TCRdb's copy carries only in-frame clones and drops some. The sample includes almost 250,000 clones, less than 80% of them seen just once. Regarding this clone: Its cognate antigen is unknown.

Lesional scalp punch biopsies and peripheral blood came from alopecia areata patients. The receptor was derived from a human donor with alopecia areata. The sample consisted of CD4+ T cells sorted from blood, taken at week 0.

As DNA, the CDR3 is TGCAGTGCTACCCCCGGCTACACCTTC. Translation: CSATPGYTF. V gene TRBV20-1 combines with J gene TRBJ1-2, with D unresolved. The CDR3 length is 9 residues. V was shortened by 4 bases and J by 8 bases, with 5 bases between the two germline ends. Germline V gives CDR1 DFQATT, CDR2 SNEGSKA (reference sequence).